This T cell receptor beta chain was observed in a study of T cells after yellow fever vaccination. At the level of the study: Fractions of low cell number were prepared using SMART-Seq v4 Ultra Low Input.

Broader study findings: When the response was secondary, it was weaker but reached its peak faster, day 5 versus 15.

Production of TCR cDNA was by 5'RACE template switching, which also added a universal primer site and UMIs. Via MiXCR, TCRdb re-called the 5' RACE reads, giving one row per CDR3 protein. The table lists about 63,000 distinct CDR3 sequences, about 7.8% of them singletons. The V gene lost 4 bases and the J gene lost 7 bases, with 8 bases spanning the gap. The CDR3 is 12 amino acids. At least ten counts were recorded for this clonotype. Its antigen remains unidentified. The sequenced sample was CD8+ T cells sorted from PBMCs, obtained 15 days after the yellow fever booster vaccination. The TCR originated in a man aged 25-45 years who received the YFV17D yellow fever vaccine. This chain uses TRBV12-3 or TRBV12-4 with TRBJ2-1; TRBD1 might be the D (5 bases). In DNA, the CDR3 is TGTGCCAGCAGTTCCCCAGGGAATGAGCAGTTCTTC. It yields the protein CASSSPGNEQFF.